This passage covers 5 T cell receptor beta chains from one sample sequenced in a study. The TRBV12-4/TRBJ1-2 clonotypes were amplified using barcode primers with ligated adaptors. TCRdb called the multiplex PCR reads again in MiXCR, with one record for every CDR3 protein. The sample shows over a thousand distinct CDR3 sequences, roughly a fifth of them seen only once. Material: memory CD4+ T cells sorted from blood. The subset was: memory CD4+ T cells, CD4+CD45RO+CD25-. The receptors here all came from a female donor with breast cancer.

This clonotype rates as large. The chain has TRBV12-3 or TRBV12-4 and TRBJ1-2, with D possibly matching TRBD1 (5 bases). With 6 bases removed from V and 4 bases from J, the gap between germline ends came to 18 bases. This CDR3 spans 15 amino acids. CDR3 region: CASREWAGTRYGYTF. In nucleotides, the CDR3 is TGTGCCAGCAGGGAGTGGGCAGGGACCCGCTATGGCTACACCTTC.

This clonotype is termed large. The V call is TRBV12-3 or TRBV12-4, the J call TRBJ1-2; no clear D. This CDR3 has 13 residues. The germline V and J ends were trimmed by 5 bases and 0 bases, with 7 bases remaining between them. DNA of the CDR3: TGTGCCAGCAGTCCCTGGGCTAACTATGGCTACACCTTC. Translating it yields CASSPWANYGYTF.

The chain couples TRBV12-3 or TRBV12-4 to TRBJ1-2; D remains unclear. The CDR3 length is 16 residues. The V gene lost 2 bases and the J gene lost 5 bases, with 18 bases spanning the gap. The CDR3 sequence: CASSLQSGTTLYGYTF. The CDR3 bases are TGTGCCAGCAGTTTACAGTCTGGCACCACGCTATATGGCTACACCTTC.

In this sample, this clonotype is large. The chain has TRBV12-5 and TRBJ1-2; 7 bases map to TRBD1. Germline V gives CDR1 LGHNT, CDR2 FRNRAP. With 9 bases clipped from V and 3 bases from J, the junction kept 4 bases outside the gene matches. The CDR3 is 12 amino acids. CDR3 DNA sequence: TGTGCTAGAAGCGGACAGGACTATGGCTACACCTTC. Protein: CARSGQDYGYTF.

This clonotype was recorded a few times. A junction boundary mismatches the germline segment, possibly from a read error. V usage is TRBV12-3 or TRBV12-4 and J usage is TRBJ1-2; unclear D gene. The CDR3 spans 15 residues. This CDR3 is CGSSPDGQANYGYTF. DNA of the CDR3: TGTGGCAGCAGCCCCGACGGGCAAGCTAACTATGGCTACACCTTC.